These 8 T cell receptor beta chains were sequenced from one sample in a study of blood T cell repertoires in COVID-19. Sequenced by immunoSEQ multiplex PCR; TCRdb stores in-frame clones only, minus some. Of about 260,000 clones in the sample, around 82% are singletons; the top ten hold roughly 8.6%. The sequenced sample consisted of peripheral blood. The receptor set was obtained from a human donor in a cohort sampled during active COVID-19.

The chain employs TRBV6-5 and TRBJ1-2, with D possibly matching TRBD1 (6 bases). Germline CDR1 and CDR2: MNHEY and SVGAGI. The CDR3 has 14 amino acids. Trimming shortened V by 2 bases and J by 6 bases, and 13 bases separated the two germline ends. CDR3 loop: CASSYARGGDGYTF. Written as DNA, the CDR3 is TGTGCCAGCAGTTACGCCAGGGGTGGGGATGGCTACACCTTC.

This clone has more than one count but fewer than ten. V and J are TRBV19 and TRBJ1-1; 12 bases line up with TRBD1. Germline V gene lookup returns CDR1 LNHDA and CDR2 SQIVND (reference sequence). This CDR3 contains 17 residues. Trimming took 3 bases from V and 3 from J; bases not matched to a gene: 8. The CDR3 nucleotides are TGTGCCAGTAGTATCCGGGACAGGGGGCGCCTGGACACTGAAGCTTTCTTT. Amino acid sequence: CASSIRDRGRLDTEAFF.

The rearrangement links TRBV5-1 to TRBJ2-6; maybe TRBD1 (5 bases). This CDR3 region has 16 residues. V lost 0 bases and J lost 2, with 9 bases in between. Germline assignment: CDR1 SGHRS and CDR2 YFSETQ. The CDR3 sequence is CASSLARAAGANVLTF. Written as DNA, the CDR3 is TGCGCCAGCAGCTTGGCCAGGGCGGCTGGGGCCAACGTCCTGACTTTC.

The chain joins TRBV11-2 to TRBJ2-3; 7 nucleotides align to TRBD1. After removal of 3 bases from V and 4 bases from J, the junction contained 7 bases not matched to a gene. Germline CDR1 SGHAT, CDR2 FQNNGV. The CDR3 length is 15 residues. The CDR3 here is CASSFDRVVSDTQYF. CDR3 nucleotides: TGTGCCAGCAGCTTCGACAGGGTGGTGTCAGATACGCAGTATTTT.

The rearrangement joins TRBV19 to TRBJ1-1, with TRBD1 as a possible D gene (5 bases). V was cut by 3 bases and J by 8 bases, with 13 bases left in between. The germline V gene encodes CDR1 LNHDA and CDR2 SQIVND (reference sequence). There are 13 residues in the CDR3. For the CDR3, the DNA is TGTGCCAGTAGTATGGCAGGGAAGACAGAAGCTTTCTTT. The encoded protein is CASSMAGKTEAFF.

This chain uses TRBV20-1 with TRBJ1-2, with D unresolved. In germline, CDR1 is DFQATT, CDR2 SNEGSKA (reference sequence). With 5 bases removed from V and 4 bases from J, the gap between germline ends came to 8 bases. The CDR3 is 11 amino acids. In nucleotides, the CDR3 is TGCAGTGCTGGGCCCCCCTATGGCTACACCTTC. Translated: CSAGPPYGYTF.

J is TRBJ2-1 and V is TRBV7-9; 9 bases line up with TRBD1. Germline-derived CDR1 and CDR2 are SEHNR and FQNEAQ (reference sequence). V was clipped by 0 bases and J by 7 bases; unmatched bases: 7. This CDR3 has 16 residues. The CDR3 DNA follows: TGTGCCAGCAGCTTAGCGACCGGACAGGGGAGGAATGAGCAGTTCTTC. As protein: CASSLATGQGRNEQFF.

The V and J genes are TRBV19 and TRBJ2-7; possibly TRBD1 for D (6 bases). The CDR3 is made up of 15 amino acids. Germline CDR1 and CDR2: LNHDA and SQIVND (reference sequence). The V end was cut by 6 bases, the J end by 0 bases, with 15 bases between. CDR3: CASSNRKTGSYEQYF. The CDR3 bases are TGTGCCAGTAGCAACAGGAAGACAGGCTCCTACGAGCAGTACTTC.